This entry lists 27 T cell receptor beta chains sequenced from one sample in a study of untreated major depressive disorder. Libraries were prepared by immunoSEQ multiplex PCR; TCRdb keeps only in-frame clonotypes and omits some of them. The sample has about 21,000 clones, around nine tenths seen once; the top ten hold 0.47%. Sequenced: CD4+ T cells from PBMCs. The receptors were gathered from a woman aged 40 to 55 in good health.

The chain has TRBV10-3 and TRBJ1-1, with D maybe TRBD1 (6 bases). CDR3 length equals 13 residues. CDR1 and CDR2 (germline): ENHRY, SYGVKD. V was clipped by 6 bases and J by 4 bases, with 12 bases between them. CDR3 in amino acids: CAIRQGGGTEAFF. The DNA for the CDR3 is TGTGCCATCAGACAGGGTGGGGGCACTGAAGCTTTCTTT.

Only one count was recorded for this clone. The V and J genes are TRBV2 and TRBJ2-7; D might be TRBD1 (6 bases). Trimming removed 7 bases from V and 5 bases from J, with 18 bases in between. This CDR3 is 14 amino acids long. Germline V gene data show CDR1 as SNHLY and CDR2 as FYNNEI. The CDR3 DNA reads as TGTGCCAGCAAACTAGAACAGGGCCCCCACGAGCAGTACTTC. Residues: CASKLEQGPHEQYF.

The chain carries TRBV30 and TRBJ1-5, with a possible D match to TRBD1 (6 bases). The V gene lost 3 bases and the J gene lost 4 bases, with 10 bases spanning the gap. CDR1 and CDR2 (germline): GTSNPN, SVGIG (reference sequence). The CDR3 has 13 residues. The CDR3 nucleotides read TGTGCCTGGAGACAGGGTACTAATCAGCCCCAGCATTTT. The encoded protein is CAWRQGTNQPQHF.

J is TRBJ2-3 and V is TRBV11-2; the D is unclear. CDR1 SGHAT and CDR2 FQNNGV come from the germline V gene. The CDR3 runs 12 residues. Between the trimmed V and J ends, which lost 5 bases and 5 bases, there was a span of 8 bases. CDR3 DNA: TGTGCCAGCAGCCCATCGCTAGATACGCAGTATTTT. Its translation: CASSPSLDTQYF. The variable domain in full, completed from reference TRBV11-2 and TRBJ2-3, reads EAGVAQSPRYKIIEKRQSVAFWCNPISGHATLYWYQQILGQGPKLLIQFQNNGVVDDSQLPKDRFSAERLKGVDSTLKIQPAKLEDSAVYLCASSPSLDTQYFGPGTRLTVL.

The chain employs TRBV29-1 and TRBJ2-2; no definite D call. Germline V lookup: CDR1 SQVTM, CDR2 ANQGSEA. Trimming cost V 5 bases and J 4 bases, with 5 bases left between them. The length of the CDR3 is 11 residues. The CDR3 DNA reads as TGCAGCGTTCTTGTCACCGGGGAGCTGTTTTTT. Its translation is CSVLVTGELFF.

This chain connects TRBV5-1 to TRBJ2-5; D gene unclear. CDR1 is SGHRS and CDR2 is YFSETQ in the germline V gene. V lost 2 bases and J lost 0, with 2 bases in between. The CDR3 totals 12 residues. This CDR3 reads CASSFDQETQYF. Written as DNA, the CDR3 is TGCGCCAGCAGCTTTGACCAAGAGACCCAGTACTTC. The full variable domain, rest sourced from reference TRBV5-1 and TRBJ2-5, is KAGVTQTPRYLIKTRGQQVTLSCSPISGHRSVSWYQQTPGQGLQFLFEYFSETQRNKGNFPGRFSGRQFSNSRSEMNVSTLELGDSALYLCASSFDQETQYFGPGTRLLVL.

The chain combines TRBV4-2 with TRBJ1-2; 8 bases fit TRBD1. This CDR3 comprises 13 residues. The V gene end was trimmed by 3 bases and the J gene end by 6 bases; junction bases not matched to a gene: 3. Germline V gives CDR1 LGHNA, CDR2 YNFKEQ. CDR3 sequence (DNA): TGTGCCAGCAGCCAGACAGGGGAAAATGGCTACACCTTC. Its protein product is CASSQTGENGYTF.

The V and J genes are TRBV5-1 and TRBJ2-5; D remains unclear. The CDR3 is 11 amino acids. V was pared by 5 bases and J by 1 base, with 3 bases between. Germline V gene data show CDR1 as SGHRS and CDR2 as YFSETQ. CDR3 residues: CASRLQETQYF. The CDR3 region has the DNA TGCGCCAGCAGACTCCAAGAGACCCAGTACTTC. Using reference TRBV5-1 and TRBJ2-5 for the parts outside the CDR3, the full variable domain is KAGVTQTPRYLIKTRGQQVTLSCSPISGHRSVSWYQQTPGQGLQFLFEYFSETQRNKGNFPGRFSGRQFSNSRSEMNVSTLELGDSALYLCASRLQETQYFGPGTRLLVL.

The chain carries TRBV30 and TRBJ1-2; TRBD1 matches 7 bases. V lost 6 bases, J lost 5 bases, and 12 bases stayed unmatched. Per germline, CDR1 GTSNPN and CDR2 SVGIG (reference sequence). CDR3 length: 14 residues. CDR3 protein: CACTGAVAYYGYTF. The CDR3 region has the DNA TGTGCCTGTACAGGGGCTGTAGCCTATTATGGCTACACCTTC.

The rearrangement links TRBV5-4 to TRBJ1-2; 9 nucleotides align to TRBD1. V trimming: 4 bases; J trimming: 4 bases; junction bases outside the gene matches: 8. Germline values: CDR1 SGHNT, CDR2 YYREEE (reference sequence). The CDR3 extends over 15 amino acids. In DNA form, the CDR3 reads TGTGCCAGCAGCCCCCGGACAGGGGAATTCTATGGCTACACCTTC. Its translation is CASSPRTGEFYGYTF.

CDR3 bases: TGTGCCAGCAGTGCCTTGACTAGCGGGTGGGCACTGCGACAGTTCTTC. It encodes CASSALTSGWALRQFF. The J gene is TRBJ2-1, the V gene TRBV2, with TRBD2 identical over 10 bases. The V gene's germline CDR1 is SNHLY and CDR2 FYNNEI. The ends lost 4 bases at V and 13 bases at J; junction bases unmatched: 16. There are 16 residues in the CDR3.

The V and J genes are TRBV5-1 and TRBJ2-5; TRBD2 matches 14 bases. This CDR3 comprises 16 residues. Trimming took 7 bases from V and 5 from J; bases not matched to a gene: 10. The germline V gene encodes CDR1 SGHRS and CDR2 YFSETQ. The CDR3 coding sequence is TGCGCCAGCTACGGGACTAGCGGGAGTTATTACGAGACCCAGTACTTC. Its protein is CASYGTSGSYYETQYF.

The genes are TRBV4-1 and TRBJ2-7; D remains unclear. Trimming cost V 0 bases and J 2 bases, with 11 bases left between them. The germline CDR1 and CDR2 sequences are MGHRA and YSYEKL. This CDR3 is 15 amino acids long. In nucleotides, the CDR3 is TGCGCCAGCAGCCAAGATGTGCTAACCCCCTACGAGCAGTACTTC. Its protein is CASSQDVLTPYEQYF.

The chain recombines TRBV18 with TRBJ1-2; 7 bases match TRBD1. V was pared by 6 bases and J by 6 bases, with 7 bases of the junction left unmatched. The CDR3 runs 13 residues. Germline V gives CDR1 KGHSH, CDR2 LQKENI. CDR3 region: CASSQGGPDGYTF. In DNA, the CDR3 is TGTGCCAGCTCTCAAGGGGGCCCCGATGGCTACACCTTC.

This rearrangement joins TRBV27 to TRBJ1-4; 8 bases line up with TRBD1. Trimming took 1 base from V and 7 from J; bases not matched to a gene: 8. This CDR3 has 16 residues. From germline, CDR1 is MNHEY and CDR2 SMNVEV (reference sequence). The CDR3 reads CASSLWGQGAGEKLFF. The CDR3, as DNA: TGTGCCAGCAGTTTATGGGGCCAGGGGGCTGGTGAAAAACTGTTTTTT.

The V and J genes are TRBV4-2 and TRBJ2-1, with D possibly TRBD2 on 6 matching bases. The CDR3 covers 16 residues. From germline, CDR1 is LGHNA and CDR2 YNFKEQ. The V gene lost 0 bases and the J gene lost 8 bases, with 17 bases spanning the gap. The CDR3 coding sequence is TGTGCCAGCAGCCAAGATTCAGGGTTCGGAGGGGATGAGCAGTTCTTC. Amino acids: CASSQDSGFGGDEQFF.

In nucleotides, the CDR3 is TGTGCCAGCAGCTTAGGGGGAGCTAACTATGGCTACACCTTC. Translating gives CASSLGGANYGYTF. This rearrangement joins TRBV11-2 to TRBJ1-2, with D uncertain. In germline, CDR1 is SGHAT, CDR2 FQNNGV. The CDR3 length is 14 residues. Between the trimmed V and J ends, which lost 1 base and 0 bases, there was a span of 6 bases.

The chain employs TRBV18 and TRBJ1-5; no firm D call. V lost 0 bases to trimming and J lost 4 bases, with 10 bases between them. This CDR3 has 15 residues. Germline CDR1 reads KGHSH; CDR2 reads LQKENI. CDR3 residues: CASSPPGPYNQPQHF. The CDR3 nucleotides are TGTGCCAGCTCACCACCCGGACCCTATAATCAGCCCCAGCATTTT.

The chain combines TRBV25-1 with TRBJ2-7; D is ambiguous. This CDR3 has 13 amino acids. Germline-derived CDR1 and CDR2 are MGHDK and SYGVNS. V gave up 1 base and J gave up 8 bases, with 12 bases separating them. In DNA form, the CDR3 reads TGTGCCAGCAGTGAATCAGACCCGAACCAGCAGTACTTC. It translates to CASSESDPNQQYF.

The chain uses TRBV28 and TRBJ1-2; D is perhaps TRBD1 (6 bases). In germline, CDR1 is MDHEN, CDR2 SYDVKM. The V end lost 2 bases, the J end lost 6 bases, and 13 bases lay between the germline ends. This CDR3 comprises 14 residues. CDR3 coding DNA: TGTGCCAGCAGTTTAGCGCGGGGGGCGAATGGCTACACCTTC. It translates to CASSLARGANGYTF.

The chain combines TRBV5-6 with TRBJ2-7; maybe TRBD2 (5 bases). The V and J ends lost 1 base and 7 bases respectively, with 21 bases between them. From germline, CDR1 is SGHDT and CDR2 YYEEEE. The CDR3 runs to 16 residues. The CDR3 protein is CASSLLDRGFAGEQYF. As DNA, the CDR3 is TGTGCCAGCAGCTTGTTAGACCGGGGTTTTGCTGGGGAGCAGTACTTC. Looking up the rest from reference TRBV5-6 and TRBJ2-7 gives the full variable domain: DAGVTQSPTHLIKTRGQQVTLRCSPKSGHDTVSWYQQALGQGPQFIFQYYEEEERQRGNFPDRFSGHQFPNYSSELNVNALLLGDSALYLCASSLLDRGFAGEQYFGPGTRLTVT.

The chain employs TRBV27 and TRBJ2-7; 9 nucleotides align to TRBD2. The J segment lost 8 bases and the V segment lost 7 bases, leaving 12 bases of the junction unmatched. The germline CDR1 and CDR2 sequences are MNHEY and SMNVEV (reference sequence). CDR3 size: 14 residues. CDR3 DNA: TGTGCCAGCATAGGGATAGCGGGAGAGGGGAAGCAGTACTTC. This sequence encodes CASIGIAGEGKQYF.

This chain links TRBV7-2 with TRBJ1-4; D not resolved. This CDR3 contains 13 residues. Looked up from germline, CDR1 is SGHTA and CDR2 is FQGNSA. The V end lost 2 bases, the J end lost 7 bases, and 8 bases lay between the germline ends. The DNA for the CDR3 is TGTGCCAGCAGCTTATACAAGATTGAAAAACTGTTTTTT. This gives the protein CASSLYKIEKLFF.

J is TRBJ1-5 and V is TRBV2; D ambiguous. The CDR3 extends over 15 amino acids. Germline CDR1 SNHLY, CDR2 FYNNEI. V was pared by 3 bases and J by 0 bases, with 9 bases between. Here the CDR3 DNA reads TGTGCCAGCAGTGAGCGGGTGGGTAGCAATCAGCCCCAGCATTTT. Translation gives CASSERVGSNQPQHF.

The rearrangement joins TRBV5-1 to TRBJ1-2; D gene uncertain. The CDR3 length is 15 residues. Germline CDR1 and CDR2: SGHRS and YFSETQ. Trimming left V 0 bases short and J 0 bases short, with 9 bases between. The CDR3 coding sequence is TGCGCCAGCAGCTTGGGACTGATAGCTAACTATGGCTACACCTTC. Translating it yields CASSLGLIANYGYTF. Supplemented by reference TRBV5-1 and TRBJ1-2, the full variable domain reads KAGVTQTPRYLIKTRGQQVTLSCSPISGHRSVSWYQQTPGQGLQFLFEYFSETQRNKGNFPGRFSGRQFSNSRSEMNVSTLELGDSALYLCASSLGLIANYGYTFGSGTRLTVV.

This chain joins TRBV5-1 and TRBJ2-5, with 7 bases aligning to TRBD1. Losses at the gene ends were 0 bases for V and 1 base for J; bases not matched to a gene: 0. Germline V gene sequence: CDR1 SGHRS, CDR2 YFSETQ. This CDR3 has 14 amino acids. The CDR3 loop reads CASSLGQGQETQYF. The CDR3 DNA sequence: TGCGCCAGCAGCTTGGGACAGGGCCAAGAGACCCAGTACTTC.

In DNA, the CDR3 is TGTGCCAGCAGTCCGGGGACAGGGAACACTGAAGCTTTCTTT. Its translation: CASSPGTGNTEAFF. The V and J genes are TRBV28 and TRBJ1-1; 8 nucleotides match TRBD1. V was clipped by 5 bases and J by 1 base; unmatched bases: 3. CDR1 is MDHEN and CDR2 is SYDVKM in the germline V gene. This CDR3 contains 14 residues.